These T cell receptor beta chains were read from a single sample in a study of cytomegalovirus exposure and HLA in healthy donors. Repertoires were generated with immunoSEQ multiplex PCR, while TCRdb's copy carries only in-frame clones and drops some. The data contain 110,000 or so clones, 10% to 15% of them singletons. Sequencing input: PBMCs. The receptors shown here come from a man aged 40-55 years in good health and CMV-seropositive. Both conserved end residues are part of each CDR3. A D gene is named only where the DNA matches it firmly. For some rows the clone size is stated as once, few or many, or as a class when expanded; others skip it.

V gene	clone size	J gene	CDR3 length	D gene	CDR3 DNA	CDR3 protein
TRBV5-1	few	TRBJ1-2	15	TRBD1	TGCGCCAGCAGCTTGGGGACAGGGTTATTCCATGGCTACACCTTC	CASSLGTGLFHGYTF
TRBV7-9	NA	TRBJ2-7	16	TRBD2	TGTGCCAGCAGCTTAGTCCCTAGCGGGAGGGCCTACGAGCAGTACTTC	CASSLVPSGRAYEQYF
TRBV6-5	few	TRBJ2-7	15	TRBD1	TGTGCCAGCAGAAATAGCGGACAGGGTCTCAACGAGCAGTACTTC	CASRNSGQGLNEQYF
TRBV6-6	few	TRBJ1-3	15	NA	TGTGCCAGCAGTCCCGGGTCGACCTCTGGAAACACCATATATTTT	CASSPGSTSGNTIYF
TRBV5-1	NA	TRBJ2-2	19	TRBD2	TGCGCCAGCAGCTTGGCCCTCGGGACTAGCGGGAGGGCCGCGGGGGAGCTGTTTTTT	CASSLALGTSGRAAGELFF
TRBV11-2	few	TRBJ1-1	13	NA	TGTGCCAGCAGCACCACAGGGATCACTGAAGCTTTCTTT	CASSTTGITEAFF
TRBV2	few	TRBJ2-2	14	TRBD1	TGTGCCAGCAAGGGACAGGCGAACACCGGGGAGCTGTTTTTT	CASKGQANTGELFF
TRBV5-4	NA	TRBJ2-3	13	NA	TGTGCCAGAAGCCGCCCTAAGCGGGACAAGCAGTATTTT	CARSRPKRDKQYF
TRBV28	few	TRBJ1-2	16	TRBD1	TGTGCCAGCAGACCACAGGGGGCCATACTCAACTATGGCTACACCTTC	CASRPQGAILNYGYTF
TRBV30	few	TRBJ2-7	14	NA	TGTGCCTGGAGTGTAAGCCAGGGTAACCACGAGCAGTACTTC	CAWSVSQGNHEQYF